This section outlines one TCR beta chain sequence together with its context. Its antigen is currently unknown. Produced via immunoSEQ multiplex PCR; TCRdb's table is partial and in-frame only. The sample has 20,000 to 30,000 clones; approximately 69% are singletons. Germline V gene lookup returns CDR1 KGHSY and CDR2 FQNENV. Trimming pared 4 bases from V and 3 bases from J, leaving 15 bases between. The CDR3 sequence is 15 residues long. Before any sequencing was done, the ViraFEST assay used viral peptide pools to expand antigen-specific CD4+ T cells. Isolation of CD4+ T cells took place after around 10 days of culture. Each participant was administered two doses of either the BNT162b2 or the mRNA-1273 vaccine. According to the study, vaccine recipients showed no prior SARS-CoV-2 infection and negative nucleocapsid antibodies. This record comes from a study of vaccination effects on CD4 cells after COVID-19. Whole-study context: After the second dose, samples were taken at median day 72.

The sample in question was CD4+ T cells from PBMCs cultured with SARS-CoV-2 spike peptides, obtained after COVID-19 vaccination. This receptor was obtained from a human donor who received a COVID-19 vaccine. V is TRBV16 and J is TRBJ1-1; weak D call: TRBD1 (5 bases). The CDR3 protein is CASSPIWGRHTEAFF. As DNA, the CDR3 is TGTGCCAGCAGCCCCATCTGGGGCAGACACACTGAAGCTTTCTTT.